This TCR beta chain was obtained from a study of blood T cell repertoires in COVID-19. V lost 6 bases to trimming and J lost 5 bases, with 16 bases between them. Germline CDR1 MNHNY, CDR2 SVGAGI (reference sequence). CDR3 length equals 14 residues. Measured with immunoSEQ multiplex PCR; TCRdb has only the in-frame clones, and not every one. The sample contains about 120,000 clones, around 90% of which appear only once. The source is a man aged 45 to 65 with active COVID-19. The rearrangement links TRBV6-6 to TRBJ2-5; the D gene is possibly TRBD1 (6 bases). The sample was peripheral blood. In DNA form, the CDR3 reads TGTGCCAGCAGGCAAAGCAGGGGAGCGGAGACCCAGTACTTC. This encodes CASRQSRGAETQYF.